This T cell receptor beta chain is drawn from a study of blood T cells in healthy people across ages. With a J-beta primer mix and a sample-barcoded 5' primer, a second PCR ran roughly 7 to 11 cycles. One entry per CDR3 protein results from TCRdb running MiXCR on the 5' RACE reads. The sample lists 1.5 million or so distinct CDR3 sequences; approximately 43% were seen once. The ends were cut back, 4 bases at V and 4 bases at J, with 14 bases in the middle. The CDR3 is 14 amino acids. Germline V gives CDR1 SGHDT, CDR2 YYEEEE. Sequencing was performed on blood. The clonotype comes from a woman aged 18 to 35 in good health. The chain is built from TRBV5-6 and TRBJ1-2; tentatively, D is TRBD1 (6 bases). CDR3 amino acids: CASSPGQTTYGYTF. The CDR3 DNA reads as TGTGCCAGCAGCCCCGGACAGACAACCTATGGCTACACCTTC.